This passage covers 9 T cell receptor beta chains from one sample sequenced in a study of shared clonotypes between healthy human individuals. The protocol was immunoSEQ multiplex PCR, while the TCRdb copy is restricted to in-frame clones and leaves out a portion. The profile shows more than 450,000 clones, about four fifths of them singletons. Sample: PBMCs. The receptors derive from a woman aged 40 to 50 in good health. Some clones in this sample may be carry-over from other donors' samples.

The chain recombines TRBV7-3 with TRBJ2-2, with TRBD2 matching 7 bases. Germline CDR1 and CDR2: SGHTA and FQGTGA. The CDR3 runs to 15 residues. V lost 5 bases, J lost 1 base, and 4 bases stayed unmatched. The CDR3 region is CASSPGRGNTGELFF. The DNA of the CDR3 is TGTGCCAGCAGCCCTGGGAGGGGGAACACCGGGGAGCTGTTTTTT.

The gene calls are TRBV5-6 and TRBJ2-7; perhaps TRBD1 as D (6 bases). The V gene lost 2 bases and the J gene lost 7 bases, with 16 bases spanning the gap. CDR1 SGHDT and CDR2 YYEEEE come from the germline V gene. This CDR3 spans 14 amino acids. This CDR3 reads CASSFGQGLREQYF. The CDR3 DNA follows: TGTGCCAGCAGCTTCGGGCAGGGGCTGAGGGAGCAGTACTTC.

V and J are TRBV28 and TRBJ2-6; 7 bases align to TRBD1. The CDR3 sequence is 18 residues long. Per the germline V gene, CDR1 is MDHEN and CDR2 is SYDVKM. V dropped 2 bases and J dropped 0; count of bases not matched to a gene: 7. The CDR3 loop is CASSLRTGRRSGANVLTF. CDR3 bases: TGTGCCAGCAGTTTAAGGACAGGTCGACGCTCTGGGGCCAACGTCCTGACTTTC.

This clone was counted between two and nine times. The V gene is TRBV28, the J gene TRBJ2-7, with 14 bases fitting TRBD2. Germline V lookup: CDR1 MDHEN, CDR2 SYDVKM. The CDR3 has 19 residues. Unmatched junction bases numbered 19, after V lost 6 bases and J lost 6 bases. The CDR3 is CASSRGTGGLAGVAPEQYF. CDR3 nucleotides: TGTGCCAGCAGCAGAGGGACAGGGGGACTAGCGGGAGTCGCTCCCGAGCAGTACTTC.

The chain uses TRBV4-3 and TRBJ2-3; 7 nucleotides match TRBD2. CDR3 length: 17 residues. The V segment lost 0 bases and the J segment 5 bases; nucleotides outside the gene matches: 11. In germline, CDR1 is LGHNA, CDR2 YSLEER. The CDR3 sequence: CASSQELGRVEGDTQYF. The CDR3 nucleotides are TGCGCCAGCAGCCAAGAACTAGGGAGGGTCGAAGGAGATACGCAGTATTTT.

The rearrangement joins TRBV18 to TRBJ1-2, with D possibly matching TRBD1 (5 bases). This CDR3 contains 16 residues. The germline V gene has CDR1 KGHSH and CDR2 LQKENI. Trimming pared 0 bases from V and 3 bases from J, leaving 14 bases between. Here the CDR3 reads CASSPPSQGADYGYTF. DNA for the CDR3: TGTGCCAGCTCACCACCGTCCCAGGGCGCTGACTATGGCTACACCTTC.

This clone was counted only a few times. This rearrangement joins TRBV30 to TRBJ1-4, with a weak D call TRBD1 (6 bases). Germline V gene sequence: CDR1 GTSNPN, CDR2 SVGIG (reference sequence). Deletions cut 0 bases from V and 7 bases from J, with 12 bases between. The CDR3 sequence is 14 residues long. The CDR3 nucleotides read TGTGCCTGGAGTGTAGGACAGACATTTGAAAAACTGTTTTTT. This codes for CAWSVGQTFEKLFF.

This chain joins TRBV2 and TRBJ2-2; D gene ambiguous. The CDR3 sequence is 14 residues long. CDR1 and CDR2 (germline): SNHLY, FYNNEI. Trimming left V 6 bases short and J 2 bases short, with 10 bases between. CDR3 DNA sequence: TGTGCCAGCAGAGCGTCAGTTAACACCGGGGAGCTGTTTTTT. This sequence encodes CASRASVNTGELFF.

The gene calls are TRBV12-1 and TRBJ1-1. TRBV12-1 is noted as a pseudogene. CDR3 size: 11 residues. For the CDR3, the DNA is TGTGCCAGCAGCCTCCGGACTGAAGCTTTCTTT. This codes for CASSLRTEAFF.